Listed here are 31 T cell receptor beta chains from one sample, sequenced in a study of radiotherapy plus CTLA-4 blockade in lung cancer. Sequencing used immunoSEQ multiplex PCR; TCRdb keeps in-frame clones, though not all of them. This table has about 62,000 clones, around 69% appearing once. Sample: peripheral blood, taken from a patient treated with radiotherapy plus ipilimumab. The source of these receptors is a human donor with non-small cell lung cancer who had a complete response to radiotherapy plus ipilimumab.

This chain joins TRBV21-1 and TRBJ2-3; the D segment call TRBD1 is taken from the table without a DNA check. TRBV21-1 is annotated as a pseudogene. The CDR3 sequence is 11 residues long. CDR3 loop: CANKFTDTQYF. CDR3 bases: TGTGCCAACAAATTCACAGATACGCAGTATTTT.

The chain couples TRBV28 to TRBJ2-5, with 8 bases that match TRBD1. The germline V gene encodes CDR1 MDHEN and CDR2 SYDVKM. Trimming at V came to 5 bases and at J to 2 bases, leaving 7 bases not matched to a gene. The length of the CDR3 is 15 residues. CDR3 bases: TGTGCCAGCAGTGTCCCCGGGACAGGACAAGAGACCCAGTACTTC. Its translation is CASSVPGTGQETQYF.

The CDR3 DNA reads TGTGCCAGCAGCTTTACAGATGAAGCTTTCTTT. This translates into CASSFTDEAFF. The chain combines TRBV11-2 with TRBJ1-1; D gene uncertain. Trimming cost V 3 bases and J 7 bases, with 6 bases left between them. Germline V CDR1 and CDR2: SGHAT, FQNNGV. The CDR3 totals 11 residues.

The chain joins TRBV7-7 to TRBJ2-3; TRBD2 agrees at 10 bases. Germline CDR1 reads SSHAT; CDR2 reads FNYEAQ (reference sequence). V lost 10 bases, J lost 4 bases, and 8 bases stayed unmatched. The CDR3 spans 14 residues. CDR3 DNA: TGTGCCACAGCACTAGCGGGGTCCCCAGATACGCAGTATTTT. This codes for CATALAGSPDTQYF.

The chain couples TRBV10-3 to TRBJ2-1; 10 bases map to TRBD2. The V gene end was trimmed by 11 bases and the J gene end by 10 bases; junction bases not matched to a gene: 14. The germline V gene encodes CDR1 ENHRY and CDR2 SYGVKD. The CDR3 totals 14 residues. Here the CDR3 reads CAVKGSGGAGEQFF. The CDR3 nucleotides are TGTGCCGTCAAAGGAAGCGGGGGGGCTGGAGAGCAGTTCTTC.

The chain has TRBV19 and TRBJ2-5; 9 bases agree with TRBD1. The CDR3 consists of 14 residues. V gave up 4 bases and J gave up 4 bases; unmatched junction bases: 4. Germline V gene data show CDR1 as LNHDA and CDR2 as SQIVND (reference sequence). The CDR3 spells CASSTGQGGETQYF. CDR3 nucleotides: TGTGCCAGTAGTACGGGACAGGGTGGAGAGACCCAGTACTTC.

This clone was found once. The chain has TRBV14 and TRBJ2-1; maybe TRBD2 (6 bases). The CDR3 contains 14 residues. Germline assignment: CDR1 SGHDN and CDR2 FVKESK. Trimming took off 4 bases at V and 0 bases at J, with 7 bases between the two ends. The CDR3 coding sequence is TGTGCCAGCAGCCCGCGGGGCTCCTACAATGAGCAGTTCTTC. Translating it yields CASSPRGSYNEQFF.

The J gene is TRBJ2-3, the V gene TRBV5-1; D unresolved. Per the germline V gene, CDR1 is SGHRS and CDR2 is YFSETQ. V shed 4 bases and J shed 3 bases, with 9 bases lying between them. The CDR3 consists of 13 residues. CDR3 sequence (DNA): TGCGCCAGCAGCCTTAAATATACAGATACGCAGTATTTT. The encoded protein is CASSLKYTDTQYF.

The chain uses TRBV19 and TRBJ2-1, with D possibly TRBD2 on 5 matching bases. V was cut by 4 bases and J by 1 base, with 20 bases left in between. Germline assignment: CDR1 LNHDA and CDR2 SQIVND (reference sequence). The CDR3 totals 18 residues. CDR3 region: CASSTSRPGYGSYNEQFF. In nucleotides, the CDR3 is TGTGCCAGTAGTACCTCCCGGCCGGGATATGGGTCCTACAATGAGCAGTTCTTC.

The V call is TRBV7-6, the J call TRBJ2-5, with TRBD1 identical over 10 bases. This CDR3 is built from 15 residues. The trim removed 5 bases at V and 5 bases at J, leaving 8 bases unmatched. The germline gives CDR1 SGHVS, CDR2 FNYEAQ. Here the CDR3 reads CASSRGQGGMETQYF. CDR3 bases: TGTGCCAGCAGCAGAGGACAGGGGGGTATGGAGACCCAGTACTTC.

The chain joins TRBV28 to TRBJ2-7; 10 nucleotides align to TRBD2. Germline V gene data show CDR1 as MDHEN and CDR2 as SYDVKM. V shed 6 bases, J shed 2 bases, and the junction held 7 bases outside the gene matches. There are 15 residues in the CDR3. CDR3 nucleotides: TGTGCCAGCAGGCCCTACCTAGCGGGAGCCTACGAGCAGTACTTC. Translation gives CASRPYLAGAYEQYF.

The chain uses TRBV4-3 and TRBJ1-1, with 9 bases lining up with TRBD1. Germline-derived CDR1 and CDR2 are LGHNA and YSLEER. This CDR3 has 14 amino acids. V trimming: 5 bases; J trimming: 5 bases; junction bases outside the gene matches: 6. CDR3 DNA: TGCGCCAGCAGCGCCCTGACAGGGGGTACTGAAGCTTTCTTT. As protein: CASSALTGGTEAFF.

The chain links TRBV14 to TRBJ2-2, with D tentatively TRBD2 (5 bases). The V and J ends lost 3 bases and 4 bases respectively, with 15 bases between them. CDR3 size: 16 residues. Germline V CDR1 and CDR2: SGHDN, FVKESK. The CDR3 DNA reads as TGTGCCAGCAGCCAGATAGGAGGACCGCGCACCGGGGAGCTGTTTTTT. Amino acid sequence: CASSQIGGPRTGELFF.

The chain recombines TRBV19 with TRBJ2-7; D is perhaps TRBD1 (6 bases). Trimming shortened V by 5 bases and J by 2 bases, and 10 bases separated the two germline ends. Germline V gives CDR1 LNHDA, CDR2 SQIVND (reference sequence). This CDR3 has 13 amino acids. CDR3 amino acids: CASSPGQTYEQYF. CDR3 sequence (DNA): TGTGCCAGTAGTCCCGGACAGACCTACGAGCAGTACTTC. The whole variable domain, remainder taken from reference TRBV19 and TRBJ2-7, is DGGITQSPKYLFRKEGQNVTLSCEQNLNHDAMYWYRQDPGQGLRLIYYSQIVNDFQKGDIAEGYSVSREKKESFPLTVTSAQKNPTAFYLCASSPGQTYEQYFGPGTRLTVT.

The chain combines TRBV5-1 with TRBJ2-2, with TRBD1 matching over 8 bases. This CDR3 is built from 16 residues. Germline V CDR1 and CDR2: SGHRS, YFSETQ. V shed 4 bases and J 8 bases; nucleotides not matched to a gene: 13. CDR3 DNA sequence: TGCGCCAGCAGCCCCCCGGGACAGGCTACCAATGGGGAGCTGTTTTTT. Protein: CASSPPGQATNGELFF.

V and J are TRBV5-1 and TRBJ2-2; D is unclear. Between the trimmed V and J ends, which lost 0 bases and 5 bases, there was a span of 11 bases. Germline V gene data show CDR1 as SGHRS and CDR2 as YFSETQ. The CDR3 extends over 15 amino acids. In DNA form, the CDR3 reads TGCGCCAGCAGCTTGGTACAAACGAGGACCGGGGAGCTGTTTTTT. This encodes CASSLVQTRTGELFF.

The chain has TRBV6-1 and TRBJ2-5, with D tentatively TRBD1 (6 bases). The J call could be wrong; TRBJ2-7 is a better fit for the DNA end. The CDR3 spans 14 residues. Germline V lookup: CDR1 MNHNS, CDR2 SASEGT. The CDR3 here is CASSPGQISYEQYF. CDR3 DNA sequence: TGTGCCAGCAGTCCAGGACAGATATCCTACGAGCAGTACTTC.

This chain connects TRBV5-1 to TRBJ2-1; TRBD1 aligns across 12 bases. J gave up 10 bases and V 5 bases, and 7 bases lay outside the gene matches. The germline gives CDR1 SGHRS, CDR2 YFSETQ. This CDR3 has 14 residues. CDR3: CASRRGTGGEEQFF. DNA of the CDR3: TGCGCCAGCAGACGAGGGACAGGGGGCGAAGAGCAGTTCTTC.

This clone came up many times. J is TRBJ2-7 and V is TRBV6-1; 11 nucleotides line up with TRBD1. V shed 5 bases, J shed 6 bases, and the junction held 9 bases outside the gene matches. Germline CDR1 reads MNHNS; CDR2 reads SASEGT. There are 15 residues in the CDR3. CDR3 coding DNA: TGTGCCAGCAGTCAGTCCGGGACAGGGGGTAGCGAGCAGTACTTC. Translating it yields CASSQSGTGGSEQYF.

The CDR3 DNA follows: TGCGCCAGCAGCCAAGATACGGGGGGAACCTACGAGCAGTACTTC. Its protein product is CASSQDTGGTYEQYF. The chain links TRBV4-1 to TRBJ2-7, with 7 bases that match TRBD2. CDR3 length: 15 amino acids. The junction had 4 bases not matched to a gene; V was cut back by 0 bases and J by 2 bases. Per the germline V gene, CDR1 is MGHRA and CDR2 is YSYEKL.

This chain connects TRBV6-1 to TRBJ2-1; TRBD1 matches at 8 bases. V shed 6 bases, J shed 6 bases, and the junction held 10 bases outside the gene matches. CDR1 and CDR2 (germline): MNHNS, SASEGT. The length of the CDR3 is 15 residues. The CDR3 bases are TGTGCCAGCAGGGGACAGGCGGCAACTGGCAATGAGCAGTTCTTC. Translated, it gives CASRGQAATGNEQFF.

CDR3 loop: CATSKNSGAAYEQYF. CDR3 sequence (DNA): TGTGCCACCAGCAAAAACAGCGGGGCCGCCTACGAGCAGTACTTC. V is TRBV15 and J is TRBJ2-7; 7 nucleotides align to TRBD2. The CDR3 is 15 amino acids. V trimming: 4 bases; J trimming: 2 bases; junction bases outside the gene matches: 8. The germline gives CDR1 LNHNV, CDR2 YYDKDF (reference sequence).

The V and J genes are TRBV9 and TRBJ2-2; possible D gene TRBD2, 5 bases. This CDR3 is 14 amino acids long. With 5 bases removed from V and 1 base from J, the gap between germline ends came to 9 bases. The germline CDR1 and CDR2 sequences are SGDLS and YYNGEE. In nucleotides, the CDR3 is TGTGCCAGCAGGTACAGCGGGAACACCGGGGAGCTGTTTTTT. Its protein product is CASRYSGNTGELFF.

This sequence joins TRBV11-2 and TRBJ2-7; D possibly corresponds to TRBD1 (6 bases). Germline loops: CDR1 SGHAT, CDR2 FQNNGV. The CDR3 contains 14 residues. The V and J ends lost 1 base and 6 bases respectively, with 13 bases between them. In nucleotides, the CDR3 is TGTGCCAGCAGCTTAGGAGGACAGTTGAGCGAGCAGTACTTC. It yields the protein CASSLGGQLSEQYF. The whole variable domain, filled in from reference TRBV11-2 and TRBJ2-7, reads EAGVAQSPRYKIIEKRQSVAFWCNPISGHATLYWYQQILGQGPKLLIQFQNNGVVDDSQLPKDRFSAERLKGVDSTLKIQPAKLEDSAVYLCASSLGGQLSEQYFGPGTRLTVT.

The rearrangement joins TRBV9 to TRBJ2-3, with D maybe TRBD2 (7 bases). The CDR3 contains 17 residues. Trimming took off 4 bases at V and 0 bases at J, with 18 bases between the two ends. The germline V gene encodes CDR1 SGDLS and CDR2 YYNGEE. The CDR3 DNA sequence: TGTGCCAGCAGCCCCCGTATAGGGGGGGTGAGCACAGATACGCAGTATTTT. Protein sequence: CASSPRIGGVSTDTQYF.

V is TRBV19 and J is TRBJ2-6, with D possibly TRBD1 on 6 matching bases. CDR1 LNHDA and CDR2 SQIVND come from the germline V gene (reference sequence). This CDR3 region has 18 residues. Deletions cut 7 bases from V and 0 bases from J, with 19 bases between. The CDR3 bases are TGTGCCAGTACCTCAGTATGGATGGACAGCTCTGGGGCCAACGTCCTGACTTTC. Translating it yields CASTSVWMDSSGANVLTF.

This clone was found a few times. For the CDR3, the DNA is TGTGCCAGCACCTCCCCGACTAGCGGGATTTCCTACGAGCAGTACTTC. It yields the protein CASTSPTSGISYEQYF. The genes are TRBV6-6 and TRBJ2-7, with 11 bases lining up with TRBD2. After removal of 7 bases from V and 1 base from J, the junction contained 9 bases not matched to a gene. Germline CDR1 is MNHNY and CDR2 is SVGAGI (reference sequence). The CDR3 extends over 16 amino acids.

The chain employs TRBV9 and TRBJ1-2; no clear D gene. The CDR3 has 16 residues. Germline assignment: CDR1 SGDLS and CDR2 YYNGEE. Between the trimmed V and J ends, which lost 3 bases and 6 bases, there was a span of 21 bases. The CDR3 sequence: CASSAHDTTTVDGYTF. The CDR3 bases are TGTGCCAGCAGCGCCCACGACACAACCACAGTTGATGGCTACACCTTC.

About this clone itself: One end of the junction varies from germline; a read error may be responsible. The rearrangement links TRBV7-6 to TRBJ2-6; possibly TRBD1 for D (5 bases). This CDR3 spans 16 amino acids. The V gene's germline CDR1 is SGHVS and CDR2 FNYEAQ. The CDR3 sequence is CASSLGELSGANALTF. CDR3 nucleotide sequence: TGTGCCAGCAGCTTAGGAGAACTTTCTGGGGCCAACGCCCTGACTTTC.

This clone showed up just a few times. This chain joins TRBV5-4 and TRBJ2-5; D is possibly TRBD2 (5 bases). The J call is in doubt because the DNA end fits TRBJ2-7 better. Germline V gives CDR1 SGHNT, CDR2 YYREEE (reference sequence). The CDR3 runs to 16 residues. For the CDR3, the DNA is TGTGCCAGCAGCTTGGGAGGGATTCAGGTTCTCCACGAGCAGTACTTC. Amino acid sequence: CASSLGGIQVLHEQYF.

Only one count was recorded for this clone. The chain uses TRBV5-5 and TRBJ1-5; the match to TRBD1 covers 9 bases. The CDR3 extends over 17 amino acids. Germline CDR1 is SGHKS and CDR2 is YYEKEE (reference sequence). The V segment lost 2 bases and the J segment 3 bases; nucleotides outside the gene matches: 9. The CDR3 coding sequence is TGTGCCAGCAGCTTAGTGGGACAGGGTCCCCTCAATCAGCCCCAGCATTTT. Its translation: CASSLVGQGPLNQPQHF.